This record concerns one T cell receptor (beta chain) sequence. No cognate antigen has been identified for it. No much larger clone is present one base from it, and per-base qualities are unavailable. This sample was taken from a study of blood T cell repertoires in COVID-19 (dated by TCRdb to 2020 to 2021). About the investigation overall: Samples from collaborators originated in the United States, Italy and Spain and spanned both the acute and convalescent phases of COVID-19. The dataset comprised deeply sampled blood TCRbeta repertoires from subjects exposed to, actively infected with, or recovered from COVID-19. A freely available public database, intended as a resource for researchers studying the immune response to SARS-CoV-2, is where the repertoires were released. The prospective study material was composed of cDNA or gDNA derived from T cells, B-cell-depleted T cells, or PBMCs. Sample metadata almost always included a de-identified subject ID, COVID-19 status, age in years and sex. Where available, HLA class I and class II types were obtained from metadata supplied by the sample provider rather than from assay-based typing. Samples were obtained from the ongoing ImmuneRACE study (first 160 participants) and from approximately 1,200 subjects provided by 6 global collaborators. On the study overall, not on this receptor specifically: Clinical and demographic metadata were provided uncurated, with the amount varying by source and participant.

Whole blood was collected in K2EDTA tubes by collaborating institutions according to the institutions' own protocols. Collaborator samples were shipped for TCRbeta analysis as frozen whole blood, isolated PBMCs, or DNA extracted from either sample type. The immunoSEQ Assay, a bias-controlled multiplex PCR, was used to amplify TCRbeta CDR3 regions from genomic DNA. As for the original processing: Within the assay, amplification of reference gene primers was used to estimate how many nucleated cells each sample contained. Sequence reads were collapsed and filtered to measure the absolute abundance of every unique TCRbeta CDR3 rearrangement. For each sample, productive Simpson clonality was calculated as the square root of Simpson's diversity index over productive rearrangements. TCRdb carries this immuneACCESS record with in-frame sequences only. Its versions omit some clonotypes, under half of them owing to an unresolved V gene in the studies checked, with the rest unexplained. That table furnishes V, J and clone size, whereas the DNA furnished D and trimming. This sample comprises around 140,000 clones, 80% to 90% of them detected only once. Together, the top ten hold 8.5% to 9% of the sample.

Reading from cysteine to phenylalanine, the CDR3 counts 16 amino acids. Only the CDR3 part of the read is kept: 48 bases, read in frame from the first base. The junction shows trimming of 6 bases on V and 3 bases on J, and the gene matches do not reach 9 bases of it. From the germline V gene (reference sequence), CDR1 is MNHEY and CDR2 is SMNVEV. Sequencing was carried out using peripheral blood. The chain uses TRBV27 and TRBJ2-1; the junction holds 9 bases that match TRBD1. This TCR came from a woman between 45 and 65 years old with active or convalescent COVID-19. The DNA sequence is TGTGCCAGCAGAATAAAGGACAGGGGTTTCTACAATGAGCAGTTCTTC. Its amino acids are CASRIKDRGFYNEQFF.